One TCR beta chain is described in this entry. This clone was picked up one time. Its cognate antigen has yet to be identified. There are no base qualities to consult, and no much larger clone falls within one base. The data originate from a study of T cell responses to AZD1222 COVID-19 vaccine (dated by TCRdb to the early 2020s). Study-level background: AZD1222 recipients given second doses at about 4 weeks or at about 12 weeks were pooled, since spike-specific TCR depth and breadth were not found to differ between the two schedules. Trial participants were enrolled by age into subgroups of 18-55, 56-69 and 70-plus years, and 148, 28 and 57 TCR-sequenced participants, respectively, were included in these subgroups. A total of over 230 trial participants underwent TCR sequencing, of whom roughly 210 had received two doses of AZD1222 and 26 had received two doses of the MenACWY control vaccine.

CDR1 is given as SGHVS and CDR2 as FQNEAQ, both from the germline V gene. The CDR3 has 15 amino acids, counting the end cysteine and phenylalanine. Of the read, only the CDR3 DNA is kept; its 45 bases are in frame from base 1. After removal of 5 bases from V and 0 bases from J, the junction retains 7 bases not matched to a gene. The CDR3 regions of human TCRbeta chains were analyzed by immunosequencing. On the study's bioinformatics: TCRs in the repertoires were matched against a reference library of SARS-CoV-2-specific TCRs that had been generated with the MIRA antigen-specificity platform. Breadth meant the fraction of unique TCRs that were SARS-CoV-2-associated, whereas depth meant the fraction of total T cells that were SARS-CoV-2-associated. Using the MIRA data, every spike-specific TCR was mapped to the spike region that the TCR reacted to and assigned to either a CD4 or a CD8 class. Log10-transformed breadth and depth values were compared by one-way ANOVA with Sidak's multiple comparisons tests. The table comes from immuneACCESS by way of TCRdb, which keeps in-frame sequences with V and J called. Part of the clones is missing from these tables; in studies checked, under half for an unresolved V gene and the rest for unknown reasons. V, J and clone size were drawn from that table, and D and trimming were deduced from the DNA. The sample has tens of thousands of clones on record, 87% of them singletons. 15% to 20% of the sample is in the top ten clones.

This specimen's time point label, interpreted: baseline before first vaccination. Vaccinee samples were obtained from the UK trials COV001 and COV002, which included a single-blind randomized controlled phase 2/3 trial of AZD1222 (ChAdOx1 nCoV-19) in healthy adults. For TCRbeta chain sequencing, PBMC samples from trial participants were taken at day 0 and at day 28 after the second dose. Here is what the overall study found, with its caveats: In the small 56-69-year group, the increase in depth fell short of significance, most likely because of low power. Conclusions about previously exposed vaccinees are limited, since just five or six AZD1222 recipients were seropositive for SARS-CoV-2 at baseline. Participants were mostly white British and included more females than males, and it was suggested by the authors that clonal diversity may have been underestimated. Reportedly, close to half of the unique spike-specific TCRs recognized epitopes lying outside the regions that are mutated in the B.1.351 and B.1.1.7 variants. Because no day 14 peak-response samples were available, the repertoires could be characterized only after the peak T cell response. Vaccine-associated CD4 TCRs spanned the whole spike protein, with dominant responses in regions 160-218 and 743-854. Spike-specific TCR breadth and depth rose significantly after two AZD1222 doses compared with day 0 and with MenACWY recipients.

This material consisted of peripheral blood, taken on day 0 of AZD1222 vaccination. Here the chain combines TRBV7-8 and TRBJ2-7; TRBD1 matches 7 bases in the middle. The receptor was derived from an adult in good health. The DNA sequence is as follows: TGTGCCAGCAGCCCATGGGACAGCTACTCCTACGAGCAGTACTTC. This encodes CASSPWDSYSYEQYF.